This TCR beta chain was recovered during a study of cytomegalovirus exposure and HLA in healthy donors (dated by TCRdb to the late 2010s). Regarding the study in general: An earlier analysis of roughly 500 of the donors reported roughly 270 Gb of sequence data and 117 million unique TCR beta sequences from around 200 million T cells. An early release that covered several hundred HLA-typed donors contained about 290 gigabases of sequencing data and approximately 85 million unique TCR sequences. Of the 350 to 400 genotyped donors, around 81% fell in the genetic ancestry cluster associated with self-reported Caucasian donors. The study was designed to test whether signatures of past pathogen exposure could be identified by cataloging public T cell receptors. The study profiled the T cell repertoires of 500 to 800 subjects by immunosequencing and related them to cytomegalovirus serostatus. In addition to the first cohort of 666 subjects, a separate validation cohort of 120 different subjects was used. High-throughput TCR immunosequencing, statistical association of individual TCRs with disease status, and machine learning were combined to predict cytomegalovirus infection status. In a later analysis, previously published TCR beta repertoires from 500 to 750 donors were re-analyzed and high-resolution HLA genotyping was added so that TCR occurrence patterns could be studied. Rather than using new phenotypic data, the later analysis identified candidate immune exposures from TCR beta sequences and from how often those sequences occurred across donors. To decide whether each TCR beta V gene segment behaved as functional or pseudogenic, an earlier analysis of some 540 of the donors relied on high-throughput TCR beta sequencing. Donor age, sex, ethnicity and CMV serostatus were compiled alongside the repertoire data. Genome-wide SNP genotypes for about 65% of the roughly 700 donors were used in a later genetic analysis, which treated that subset as a discovery cohort. All discovery cohort repertoires had been generated using a single sequencing platform. HLA typing included class I and class II loci at four-digit resolution. Typing coverage varied by locus: roughly 620-640 donors for A, B, C, DRB1 and DQB1; approximately 500 for DQA1; approximately 610 for DPA1; 450 to 480 for DPB1. A handful of DR-DQ haplotypes were handled as single units for association and clustering because linkage in the cohort was strong. Among over 350 genotyped donors of the cohort, an average of around 240,000 unique TCR beta nucleotide sequences were sequenced per donor, about a sixth of them non-productive. What the study reported, not specific to this receptor: Presence/absence analyses assumed roughly uniform sequencing depth across donors, an assumption that may not hold. In the study, roughly 160 TCR beta chains were listed as associated with cytomegalovirus. In a later analysis, TCR association rates were found to vary across HLA loci, with the most associated TCRs seen for DRB1 alleles and the fewest for HLA-C alleles. Linkage disequilibrium might explain the correlated functional status among segregating V segments, but an unknown experimental factor could not be excluded. The earlier analysis of about 600 of the donors excluded 15 to 20 rarely observed V segments, including chromosome 9 orphons, because counts were too low. It was suggested by the authors that the approach could potentially be generalized to other disease states and immunological phenotypes. Broadly in line with IMGT annotations, most TCR beta V segments showed up in productive rearrangements about 87% or about 30% of the time in an earlier analysis of about 500 of the donors. In a later analysis, 16,951 TCR beta sequences were associated with specific HLA alleles at a false discovery rate of 0.05. Across donors, most TCR sequences were observed very rarely, whereas some public TCRs were present in many individuals. Compared with the roughly 670-donor mean, donors in an Asian-associated ancestry cluster had fewer N-insertions in productive TCRs, according to a later genetic analysis. Because the 87-base-pair reads could not distinguish some IMGT-functional V segments, including TRBV6-2 and TRBV6-3, those segments were excluded. In a later analysis, several top co-occurrence clusters were reported to appear linked to parvovirus B19, influenza, CMV and Epstein-Barr virus. HLA typing was unavailable for some donors at each locus, so association tests used only the typed subset. According to a later analysis, most CMV-associated TCR beta chains appeared to be HLA-restricted, and the HLA associations seemed to be driven largely by CMV exposure. When HLA alleles, especially DR and DQ, strongly co-occurred, attributing TCR associations to individual alleles was difficult. The cohort was sequenced for TCR beta chains only, and without alpha or paired-chain data the features that could be detected were limited. A further reported finding was that TCR beta sequences accurately predicted the HLA-A and HLA-B alleles for most subjects in the first cohort. A few of the identified cytomegalovirus-associated TCR beta chains were confirmed in vitro to be specific for cytomegalovirus antigens. The only immune exposure information available for the cohort was CMV serostatus. Cytomegalovirus status was reported to be diagnosed by the classifier with high specificity and sensitivity in both the original and validation cohorts. Compared with equally common non-associated chains, HLA-associated TCR beta chains in a later analysis were more clonally expanded and had lower generation probabilities. In a later genetic analysis, a missense DCLRE1C variant was associated with V-gene and J-gene trimming of TCR beta chains, and the association was replicated in an independent cohort. A cluster of highly shared sequence variants was judged likely to be a technical artifact of the sequencing pipeline.

Receptors were amplified or captured by the immunoSEQ multiplex PCR assay. A mixture of 60 forward primers for TCR Vbeta segments and 13 reverse primers for TCR Jbeta segments was used in the multiplex PCR. The CDR3 region of rearranged TCR beta genes was amplified from genomic DNA by a multiplex PCR assay. On the Illumina HiSeq System, the amplified TCR beta libraries were sequenced as 87-base-pair reads. Turning to the authors' computational methods: A later analysis tallied about 77 million unique TCR beta chains across the 640 or so repertoires, and approximately 12 million of those chains were shared by two or more donors. Raw reads were error-corrected and collapsed into unique sequences with a nearest-neighbor algorithm that merged closely related sequences to remove PCR and sequencing errors. V, D and J gene segments were assigned by aligning CDR3 sequences to IMGT reference sequences. For a sequence to be retained, a match of at least six nucleotides to both a V gene segment and a J gene segment was required. A rearrangement counted as productive if the CDR3 had no stop codons and remained in frame with V and J, and every other rearrangement counted as non-productive. CDR3 was defined by IMGT convention, running from the second conserved V-encoded cysteine to the conserved J-encoded phenylalanine. In an earlier analysis of roughly 610 of the donors, sequences lacking an unambiguous match to a single V gene segment were excluded. An earlier analysis of 587 of the donors called V segments functional above 56.7% productive rearrangements and segregating when the between-donor standard deviation exceeded 5%. A statistical classification framework was developed to diagnose cytomegalovirus status using the catalog of TCR beta chain sequences. In a later analysis, TCR nucleotide sequences were compared against IMGT/GENE-DB human TR gene sequences so that V and J genes could be assigned. Using the TCRdist pipeline, a later analysis assigned CDR3 sequences along with most-parsimonious VDJ recombination scenarios. A later analysis defined each TCR beta chain by its CDR3 amino acid sequence plus V-gene family, and excluded reads lacking a unique V-gene family. A later analysis removed several hundred highly shared, low-generation-probability nucleotide sequences to deal with suspected cross-contamination and a sequencing artifact. In a later analysis, a clonal expansion index for each public chain was calculated from normalized within-repertoire ranks of inferred template counts. In a later analysis, generation probabilities were computed with a VDJ recombination model fitted to out-of-frame rearrangements, and the resulting probabilities were checked against IGoR. Hypergeometric tests were used in a later analysis to score TCR-TCR, TCR-HLA and TCR-CMV co-occurrence, with a repertoire-size bias correction applied to the TCR pairs. In a later analysis, false discovery rates were estimated by permuting HLA or CMV assignments 20 times. A later analysis grouped co-occurring TCRs with DBSCAN, adding TCRdist sequence similarity when clustering within HLA-allele-positive subsets. Co-occurrence clustering excluded repertoires with fewer than 30,000 or more than 120,000 public chains, plus five with anomalous nucleotide sharing. The source is immuneACCESS, and TCRdb retained only in-frame sequences with V and J called. Part of the clones is not carried over; for the studies checked, unresolved V genes explain less than half of this, and the remainder is unexplained. That table supplies the V and J calls and clone size; D and trimming were determined from the DNA. For this sample there are some 56,000 clones; around four fifths appear just once. The ten largest clones represent about 3.1% of the sample.

In total, more than 500 healthy bone marrow donors made up the cohort. At the time of sampling, every cohort member was nominally healthy, though immune exposures that went unrecorded were likely present. The donor was CMV seronegative and belonged to the group of more than 300 seronegative cohort members. A peripheral blood sample was collected from each donor, and TCR beta sequencing was performed on peripheral blood mononuclear cells. The Qiagen DNeasy Blood Extraction Kit was used to extract genomic DNA from the blood cell samples. Germline trimming amounts to 0 bases on V and 9 bases on J, with 9 as the count of junction bases outside the gene matches. Taken from the germline V gene, the CDR1 and CDR2 loops are MGHRA and YSYEKL. The CDR3 holds 17 amino acids from the cysteine to the phenylalanine. This entry keeps only the CDR3 DNA: 51 bases, framed from base 1. As concerns this clone: Its antigen specificity is not known. Base qualities are missing; no much larger clone stands one base away.

This chain is built from TRBV4-1 and TRBJ1-6; 9 bases in between match TRBD1. This clonotype originated in a man aged 50 to 59 in good health and CMV-seronegative. Source material: PBMCs. Here the CDR3 is given as CASSQDPQGAQSSPLHF. The DNA sequence reads TGCGCCAGCAGCCAAGATCCACAGGGGGCGCAAAGTTCACCCCTCCACTTT.